Below are 28 T cell receptor beta chains sequenced from a single sample in a study of Graves' ophthalmopathy and Graves' hyperthyroidism. Investigators amplified TCR beta CDR3 regions from RNA transcripts. The library came from an HTBI-primed first-round RT-PCR and a second-round multiplex PCR. TCRdb passed the multiplex PCR reads through MiXCR, listing each CDR3 protein once. The sample gives 200,000 to 250,000 distinct CDR3 sequences, roughly 21% of which show up once; around 40% is in the top ten. Sequenced: peripheral blood. Source of these receptors: a woman between 45 and 65 years old with Graves' ophthalmopathy.

Many counts were recorded for this clonotype. The chain joins TRBV19 to TRBJ1-5; D possibly corresponds to TRBD1 (5 bases). V dropped 5 bases and J dropped 0 bases, with 17 bases sitting between them. Germline-derived CDR1 and CDR2 are LNHDA and SQIVND (reference sequence). The CDR3 is 17 amino acids. The CDR3 region is CASSPGVRRHSNQPQHF. As DNA, the CDR3 is TGTGCCAGTAGTCCGGGGGTCAGGAGACATAGCAATCAGCCCCAGCATTTT.

This clonotype was counted between two and nine times. The chain recombines TRBV20-1 with TRBJ2-2; D is uncertain. V was shortened by 6 bases and J by 3 bases, with 20 bases between the two germline ends. Germline lookup yields CDR1 DFQATT and CDR2 SNEGSKA (reference sequence). The CDR3 is 16 residues long. The CDR3 sequence: CSARTPLELHTGELFF. CDR3 sequence (DNA): TGCAGTGCCCGGACCCCCCTAGAGCTTCACACCGGGGAGCTGTTTTTT.

This clonotype was seen many times. The chain employs TRBV7-9 and TRBJ2-5, with unresolved D. The CDR3 totals 15 residues. Germline CDR1 reads SEHNR; CDR2 reads FQNEAQ (reference sequence). The V and J ends lost 4 bases and 2 bases respectively, with 14 bases between them. DNA for the CDR3: TGTGCCAGCAGCTACACGGTTAACTTGCAAGAGACCCAGTACTTC. Translating it yields CASSYTVNLQETQYF.

This clonotype has at least ten counts. The rearrangement joins TRBV27 to TRBJ1-1; D might be TRBD1 (5 bases). Germline assignment: CDR1 MNHEY and CDR2 SMNVEV (reference sequence). There are 15 residues in the CDR3. V lost 5 bases, J lost 11 bases, and 24 bases lay in between. The CDR3 DNA follows: TGTGCCAGCAGTAGGAACCGGGACCAGGGCCGTGCGGCTTTCTTT. This codes for CASSRNRDQGRAAFF.

There are many counts of this clonotype. The chain combines TRBV6-5 with TRBJ2-2; D not certain. CDR3 length equals 14 residues. From germline, CDR1 is MNHEY and CDR2 SVGAGI. Between the trimmed V and J ends, which lost 2 bases and 1 base, there was a span of 5 bases. This CDR3 is CASSYRQNTGELFF. Written as DNA, the CDR3 is TGTGCCAGCAGTTACAGGCAGAACACCGGGGAGCTGTTTTTT.

Concerning this clonotype: The missing conserved phenylalanine or tryptophan at the end of this CDR3 makes a read error likely. This chain uses TRBV29-1 with TRBJ2-7; D gene ambiguous. This CDR3 has 11 amino acids. Per germline, CDR1 SQVTM and CDR2 ANQGSEA. V lost 4 bases, J lost 3 bases, and 7 bases lay in between. DNA for the CDR3: TGCAGCGTTGGGCAGAACTACGAGCAGTACCTC. Its translation is CSVGQNYEQYL.

This clonotype appeared many times. V and J are TRBV2 and TRBJ1-1; D remains ambiguous. CDR3 length: 12 amino acids. V lost 6 bases to trimming and J lost 5 bases, with 10 bases between them. CDR1 and CDR2 from the germline V gene are SNHLY and FYNNEI. The CDR3 protein is CASRTSGTEAFF. CDR3 DNA sequence: TGTGCCAGCAGGACTTCGGGGACTGAAGCTTTCTTT.

The rearrangement uses TRBV7-8 and TRBJ1-5; D perhaps matches TRBD1 (5 bases). The V gene's germline CDR1 is SGHVS and CDR2 FQNEAQ. V was shortened by 5 bases and J by 1 base, with 12 bases between the two germline ends. The CDR3 has 15 residues. CDR3 amino acids: CASSPGTGSNQPQHF. CDR3 sequence (DNA): TGTGCCAGCAGCCCCGGGACGGGAAGCAATCAGCCCCAGCATTTT.

This clonotype has at least ten counts. Written as DNA, the CDR3 is TGTGCCAGTAGTACTCGGGGGACAACGCAAGAGACCCAGTACTTC. Translation: CASSTRGTTQETQYF. V usage is TRBV19 and J usage is TRBJ2-5; D tentatively fits TRBD1 or TRBD2 (6 bases each). Germline CDR1 and CDR2: LNHDA and SQIVND (reference sequence). CDR3 length: 15 residues. Trimming stripped 4 bases from V and 2 bases from J, with 14 bases between.

This clonotype came up many times. The CDR3 DNA reads TGTGCCAGCAGACCCTCCCTCTCCTCTCGGAACACCGGGGAGCTGTTTTTT. It codes for CASRPSLSSRNTGELFF. This chain links TRBV2 with TRBJ2-2, with D unresolved. The CDR3 spans 17 residues. V lost 6 bases to trimming and J lost 1 base, with 18 bases between them. Germline V gives CDR1 SNHLY, CDR2 FYNNEI.

Ten or more counts support this clonotype. The chain has TRBV27 and TRBJ2-7; 7 bases match TRBD1. Per the germline V gene, CDR1 is MNHEY and CDR2 is SMNVEV (reference sequence). The V segment lost 4 bases and the J segment 0 bases; nucleotides outside the gene matches: 0. The CDR3 covers 13 residues. Written as DNA, the CDR3 is TGTGCCAGCAGTTGGGACAGCTCCTACGAGCAGTACTTC. It codes for CASSWDSSYEQYF.

This clonotype occurred many times. The chain couples TRBV11-2 to TRBJ2-7; a weak D match, TRBD2 (5 bases). CDR3 length: 15 residues. CDR1 and CDR2 (germline): SGHAT, FQNNGV. V dropped 0 bases and J dropped 3 bases, with 12 bases sitting between them. CDR3 nucleotides: TGTGCCAGCAGCTTAGAGCCAGCGGCAGTCTACGAGCAGTACTTC. It codes for CASSLEPAAVYEQYF.

This clonotype was counted many times. The chain combines TRBV4-1 with TRBJ2-5; D is perhaps TRBD2 (6 bases). The V end was cut by 0 bases, the J end by 5 bases, with 22 bases between. The length of the CDR3 is 18 residues. Germline CDR1 reads MGHRA; CDR2 reads YSYEKL. The chain's CDR3 is CASSQDSLLAVKGETQYF. The CDR3 DNA sequence: TGCGCCAGCAGCCAAGACTCTCTACTAGCAGTCAAGGGGGAGACCCAGTACTTC.

This clonotype was recorded many times. V and J are TRBV3-1 and TRBJ1-1, with 9 bases lining up with TRBD1. CDR3 length equals 15 residues. V dropped 4 bases and J dropped 5; count of bases not matched to a gene: 8. Germline V lookup: CDR1 LGHDT, CDR2 YNNKEL (reference sequence). CDR3 sequence: CASSREQGAGTEAFF. Written as DNA, the CDR3 is TGTGCCAGCAGCCGAGAACAGGGGGCTGGGACTGAAGCTTTCTTT.

In the case of this clonotype: Lacking the conserved final phenylalanine or tryptophan, this CDR3 likely reflects a read error. CDR3 sequence: CSAKPPGPGEQYL. The CDR3 nucleotides read TGCAGTGCTAAACCGCCGGGCCCGGGGGAGCAGTACCTC. The chain uses TRBV20-1 and TRBJ2-7; D might be TRBD2 (5 bases). The germline gives CDR1 DFQATT, CDR2 SNEGSKA (reference sequence). V was shortened by 4 bases and J by 7 bases, with 17 bases between the two germline ends. This CDR3 is 13 amino acids long.

This clonotype has ten or more counts. A junction end diverges from the germline sequence, so it may reflect a read error. The chain has TRBV11-2 and TRBJ2-7, with TRBD2 matching 8 bases. Germline CDR1 is SGHAT and CDR2 is FQNNGV. The CDR3 runs 14 residues. The chain's CDR3 is CVSSFTGGPYEQYF. CDR3 nucleotide sequence: TGTGTCAGCAGCTTCACGGGAGGGCCCTACGAGCAGTACTTC.

This chain connects TRBV11-2 to TRBJ2-2; D gene unclear. The CDR3 is 13 residues long. V gave up 6 bases and J gave up 6 bases, with 11 bases separating them. Germline V CDR1 and CDR2: SGHAT, FQNNGV. CDR3 sequence reads: CASSPESSGELFF. CDR3 sequence (DNA): TGTGCCAGCAGTCCAGAATCCTCCGGGGAGCTGTTTTTT.

In its sample, this clonotype was seen many times. The V and J genes are TRBV11-2 and TRBJ1-1, with D uncertain. The CDR3 length is 12 residues. Germline V lookup: CDR1 SGHAT, CDR2 FQNNGV. The V and J ends lost 1 base and 8 bases respectively, with 8 bases between them. The CDR3 region has the DNA TGTGCCAGCAGCTTAGCCGTGGGAGAAGCTTTCTTT. Protein product: CASSLAVGEAFF. The variable domain in full, completed from reference TRBV11-2 and TRBJ1-1, reads EAGVAQSPRYKIIEKRQSVAFWCNPISGHATLYWYQQILGQGPKLLIQFQNNGVVDDSQLPKDRFSAERLKGVDSTLKIQPAKLEDSAVYLCASSLAVGEAFFGQGTRLTVV.

V gene TRBV4-1 combines with J gene TRBJ1-2; D gene ambiguous. This CDR3 has 16 residues. V was trimmed by 0 bases and J by 7 bases, leaving 18 bases between them. CDR1 is MGHRA and CDR2 is YSYEKL in the germline V gene. This CDR3 is CASSQEGFRSEGGYTF. DNA of the CDR3: TGCGCCAGCAGCCAAGAAGGCTTCAGGTCCGAGGGTGGCTACACCTTC.

There are many counts of this clonotype. The chain joins TRBV2 to TRBJ1-1, with 7 bases matching TRBD1. The CDR3 consists of 14 residues. Trimming took 6 bases from V and 3 from J; bases not matched to a gene: 7. Germline-derived CDR1 and CDR2 are SNHLY and FYNNEI. In nucleotides, the CDR3 is TGTGCCAGCAGGGGGAAGGGGGCGTACACTGAAGCTTTCTTT. It yields the protein CASRGKGAYTEAFF.

The genes are TRBV28 and TRBJ2-5; tentatively, D is TRBD2 (5 bases). Trimming took off 9 bases at V and 7 bases at J, with 27 bases between the two ends. Germline CDR1 reads MDHEN; CDR2 reads SYDVKM. This CDR3 has 16 residues. The CDR3, as DNA: TGTGCCAGTGATGATGCGGACTCTCCTTTACGTAGGACCCAGTACTTC. This translates into CASDDADSPLRRTQYF.

This clonotype was picked up many times. This rearrangement joins TRBV7-9 to TRBJ1-1; D call uncertain. The CDR3 has 13 amino acids. V was shortened by 1 base and J by 10 bases, with 13 bases between the two germline ends. Germline V gives CDR1 SEHNR, CDR2 FQNEAQ (reference sequence). Here the CDR3 DNA reads TGTGCCAGCAGCTTAGGAGAAGACGAAATAGCTTTCTTT. Protein: CASSLGEDEIAFF.

This clonotype was counted at least ten times. V gene TRBV20-1 combines with J gene TRBJ1-2; 9 nucleotides align to TRBD1. Germline CDR1 and CDR2: DFQATT and SNEGSKA (reference sequence). V was clipped by 6 bases and J by 2 bases; unmatched bases: 7. The CDR3 covers 14 residues. The CDR3 loop is CSAPTGGGNYGYTF. In nucleotides, the CDR3 is TGCAGTGCACCGACAGGGGGTGGCAACTATGGCTACACCTTC.

This clonotype was counted at least ten times. The genes are TRBV19 and TRBJ2-4, with 8 positions matching TRBD1. The V gene's germline CDR1 is LNHDA and CDR2 SQIVND (reference sequence). The V gene end was trimmed by 5 bases and the J gene end by 1 base; junction bases not matched to a gene: 4. The CDR3 contains 15 residues. CDR3 in amino acids: CASSSGGIAKNIQYF. DNA for the CDR3: TGTGCCAGTAGTTCAGGGGGCATCGCCAAAAACATTCAGTACTTC.

This clonotype was recorded many times. V usage is TRBV6-5 and J usage is TRBJ2-4; D is undetermined. CDR1 and CDR2 from the germline V gene are MNHEY and SVGAGI. The CDR3 loop spans 15 amino acids. Between the trimmed V and J ends, which lost 7 bases and 1 base, there was a span of 14 bases. Here the CDR3 DNA reads TGTGCCAGCAACCCTCAGAAGGGCGCCAAAAACATTCAGTACTTC. This gives the protein CASNPQKGAKNIQYF.

Many counts were recorded for this clonotype. The chain carries TRBV15 and TRBJ2-7; 8 nucleotides align to TRBD2. V was clipped by 5 bases and J by 0 bases; unmatched bases: 3. Germline CDR1 is LNHNV and CDR2 is YYDKDF (reference sequence). CDR3 length: 14 residues. The CDR3 region is CATSERGSSYEQYF. The CDR3 DNA reads TGTGCCACCAGCGAGCGGGGGAGCTCCTACGAGCAGTACTTC.

J is TRBJ1-1 and V is TRBV5-1; D not resolved. Germline assignment: CDR1 SGHRS and CDR2 YFSETQ. The V end lost 5 bases, the J end lost 0 bases, and 5 bases lay between the germline ends. The CDR3 covers 12 residues. CDR3: CASRKVNTEAFF. The CDR3 DNA follows: TGCGCCAGCAGAAAGGTGAACACTGAAGCTTTCTTT. Full variable domain (rest looked up from reference TRBV5-1 and TRBJ1-1): KAGVTQTPRYLIKTRGQQVTLSCSPISGHRSVSWYQQTPGQGLQFLFEYFSETQRNKGNFPGRFSGRQFSNSRSEMNVSTLELGDSALYLCASRKVNTEAFFGQGTRLTVV.

This clonotype was seen many times. J is TRBJ1-5 and V is TRBV6-1; D not certain. V was cut by 8 bases and J by 5 bases, with 16 bases left in between. The CDR3 contains 14 residues. Germline V lookup: CDR1 MNHNS, CDR2 SASEGT. Here the CDR3 reads CASATRGSDQPQHF. In nucleotides, the CDR3 is TGTGCCAGCGCAACGCGAGGGTCCGATCAGCCCCAGCATTTT.